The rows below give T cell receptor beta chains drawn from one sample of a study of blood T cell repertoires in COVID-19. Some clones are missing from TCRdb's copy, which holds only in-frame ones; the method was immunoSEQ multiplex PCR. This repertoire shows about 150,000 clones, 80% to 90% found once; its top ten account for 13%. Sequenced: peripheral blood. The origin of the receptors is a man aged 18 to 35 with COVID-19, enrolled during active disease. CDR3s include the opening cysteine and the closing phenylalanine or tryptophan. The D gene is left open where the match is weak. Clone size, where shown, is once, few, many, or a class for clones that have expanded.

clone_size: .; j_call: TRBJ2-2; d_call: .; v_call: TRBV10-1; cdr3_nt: TGCGCCAGCAGTGCGCAGGGGTTTAACACCGGGGAGCTGTTTTTT; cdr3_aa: CASSAQGFNTGELFF
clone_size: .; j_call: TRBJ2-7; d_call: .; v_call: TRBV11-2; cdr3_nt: TGTGCCAGCAGCCCGGGGAGCTCCTACGAGCAGTACTTC; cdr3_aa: CASSPGSSYEQYF
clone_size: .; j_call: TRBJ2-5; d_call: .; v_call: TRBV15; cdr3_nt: TGTGCCACCAGCAGAGGGCCTCCCAGGGGGGACCAGTACTTC; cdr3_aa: CATSRGPPRGDQYF
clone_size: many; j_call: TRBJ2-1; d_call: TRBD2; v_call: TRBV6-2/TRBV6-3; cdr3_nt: TGTGCCAGCAGCCCCCCAAGGGGAGGGAGGACCTACAATGAGCAGTTCTTC; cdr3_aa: CASSPPRGGRTYNEQFF
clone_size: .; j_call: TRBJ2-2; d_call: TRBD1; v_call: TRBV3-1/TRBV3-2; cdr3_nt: TGTGCCAGCAGCCGAAACAGGGGTCCCCCCGGGGAGCTGTTTTTT; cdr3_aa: CASSRNRGPPGELFF
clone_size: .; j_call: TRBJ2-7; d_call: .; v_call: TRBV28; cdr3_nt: TGTGCCAGCAGTTTGCGCAGGGGCACCTACGAGCAGTACTTC; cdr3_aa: CASSLRRGTYEQYF
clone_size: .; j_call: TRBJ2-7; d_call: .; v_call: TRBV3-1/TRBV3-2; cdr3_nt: TGTGCCAGCAGCCAAGGAGGGGGAATGAATTCCTACGAGCAGTACTTC; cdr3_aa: CASSQGGGMNSYEQYF
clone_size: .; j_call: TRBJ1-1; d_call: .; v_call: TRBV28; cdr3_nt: TGTGCCAGCACCCGGGGAGGGGGAGTCACTGAAGCTTTCTTT; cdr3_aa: CASTRGGGVTEAFF
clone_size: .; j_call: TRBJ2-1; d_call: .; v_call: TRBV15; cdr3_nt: TGTGCCACCAGCAGAGACGTCGGGAACGAGCAGTTCTTC; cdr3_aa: CATSRDVGNEQFF
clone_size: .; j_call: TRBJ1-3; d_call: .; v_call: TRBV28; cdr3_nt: TGTGCCAGCACAGGGGGAAACACCATATATTTT; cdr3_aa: CASTGGNTIYF
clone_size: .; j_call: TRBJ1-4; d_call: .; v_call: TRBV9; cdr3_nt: TGTGCCAGCAGCGGGAGAGACAGTAATGAAAAACTGTTTTTT; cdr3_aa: CASSGRDSNEKLFF
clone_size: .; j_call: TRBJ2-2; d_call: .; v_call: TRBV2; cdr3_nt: TGTGCCAGCAGTCTGAGAACCGGGGAGCTGTTTTTT; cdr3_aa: CASSLRTGELFF
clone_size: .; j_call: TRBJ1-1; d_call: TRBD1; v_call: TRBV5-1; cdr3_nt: TGCGCCAGCAGCAGAGGGACAGTTATCTTGAACACTGAAGCTTTCTTT; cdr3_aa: CASSRGTVILNTEAFF
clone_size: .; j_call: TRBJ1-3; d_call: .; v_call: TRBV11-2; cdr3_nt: TGTGCCAGCAGCGCGATAAGACCCACAGCCGCTGGAAACACCATATATTTT; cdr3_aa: CASSAIRPTAAGNTIYF